These T cell receptor beta chains were read from a single sample in a study of control samples from healthy donors and cancer patients. Some clones are missing from TCRdb's copy, which holds only in-frame ones; the method was immunoSEQ multiplex PCR. The sample has 84,000 or so clones, roughly 89% seen once. Sequencing was done on a sample of blood. Receptors were obtained from a young man in good health. CDR3s include the opening cysteine and the closing phenylalanine or tryptophan. D genes are given only for firm matches. A clone size is listed for some rows: how often the clone was seen (once, few, many), or a class if it is expanded.

j_gene | d_gene | v_gene | abundance | CDR3nt | CDR3aa
TRBJ2-3 | . | TRBV6-2/TRBV6-3 | . | TGTGCCAGCAGTCCCATTCGGGGAGTCAGCACAGATACGCAGTATTTT | CASSPIRGVSTDTQYF
TRBJ1-5 | TRBD1 | TRBV18 | . | TGTGCCAGCTCACGATCTTCAGGGGGCGAACAGCCCCAGCATTTT | CASSRSSGGEQPQHF
TRBJ2-5 | . | TRBV15 | . | TGTGCCACCAGCAATGGACCCGGCGGGGCCCAGTACTTC | CATSNGPGGAQYF
TRBJ2-7 | . | TRBV19 | . | TGTGCCAGTAGAGGGGACGGTAAGGCCTACGAGCAGTACTTC | CASRGDGKAYEQYF
TRBJ1-5 | TRBD1 | TRBV15 | few | TGTGCCACCAGCAGAGATGTTCGACAGGGCTTAAATCAGCCCCAGCATTTT | CATSRDVRQGLNQPQHF
TRBJ2-2 | . | TRBV18 | . | TGTGCCAGCTCACCCAGGGAGGTATCCGGGGAGCTGTTTTTT | CASSPREVSGELFF
TRBJ2-5 | . | TRBV18 | . | TGTGCCAGCTCACCCCGGGGACCCCAAGAGACCCAGTACTTC | CASSPRGPQETQYF
TRBJ2-1 | . | TRBV5-1 | . | TGCGCCAGCAGCGCGGGACTTGTTTATGAGCAGTTCTTC | CASSAGLVYEQFF
TRBJ2-5 | . | TRBV6-6 | . | TGTGCCAGCACAAACAATGGGGCGCGGGAGACCCAGTACTTC | CASTNNGARETQYF
TRBJ2-7 | . | TRBV4-1 | few | TGCGCCAGCAGCCAAGATCTTCTAGGCTACGAGCAGTACTTC | CASSQDLLGYEQYF
TRBJ1-4 | . | TRBV5-6 | . | TGTGCCAGCAGCTTTCAGGGTAGGAAACTGTTTTTT | CASSFQGRKLFF
TRBJ1-4 | . | TRBV20-1 | . | TGCAGTGCCGCGGATGAAAAACTGTTTTTT | CSAADEKLFF
TRBJ2-2 | . | TRBV10-2 | . | TGCGCCAGCAGTGTAAGCGGGGAGCTGTTTTTT | CASSVSGELFF
TRBJ2-5 | . | TRBV6-2/TRBV6-3 | . | TGTGCCAGCAGCAAATCTTCGTACCAAGAGACCCAGTACTTC | CASSKSSYQETQYF